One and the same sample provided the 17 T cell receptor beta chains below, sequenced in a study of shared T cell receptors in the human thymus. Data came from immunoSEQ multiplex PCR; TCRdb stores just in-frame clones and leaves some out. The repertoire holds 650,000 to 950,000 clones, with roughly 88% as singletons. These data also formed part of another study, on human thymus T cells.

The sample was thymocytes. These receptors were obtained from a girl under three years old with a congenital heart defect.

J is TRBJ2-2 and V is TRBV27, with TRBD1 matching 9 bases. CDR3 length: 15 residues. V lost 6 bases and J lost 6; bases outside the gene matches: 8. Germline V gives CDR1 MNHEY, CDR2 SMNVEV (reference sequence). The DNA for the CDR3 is TGTGCCAGCAGATTTGCAAACAGGGGGCCCGGGGAGCTGTTTTTT. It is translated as CASRFANRGPGELFF.

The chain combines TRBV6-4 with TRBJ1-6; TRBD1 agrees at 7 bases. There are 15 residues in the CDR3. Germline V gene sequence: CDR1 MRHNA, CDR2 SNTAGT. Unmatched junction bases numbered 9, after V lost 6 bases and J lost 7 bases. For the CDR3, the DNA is TGTGCCAGCAGGTCATCCGGGACAGACAATTCACCCCTCCACTTT. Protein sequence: CASRSSGTDNSPLHF.

CDR3 loop: CASSSPGVSYEQYF. Here the CDR3 DNA reads TGTGCCAGCAGTTCCCCAGGGGTGTCCTACGAGCAGTACTTC. The chain joins TRBV6-1 to TRBJ2-7; D perhaps matches TRBD1 (6 bases). CDR3 length equals 14 residues. Looked up from germline, CDR1 is MNHNS and CDR2 is SASEGT. V was trimmed by 5 bases and J by 1 base, leaving 12 bases between them.

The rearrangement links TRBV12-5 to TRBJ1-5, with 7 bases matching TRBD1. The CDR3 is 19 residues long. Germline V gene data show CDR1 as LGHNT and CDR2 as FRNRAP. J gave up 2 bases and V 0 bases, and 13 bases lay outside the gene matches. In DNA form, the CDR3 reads TGTGCTAGTGGTTTGGTCCTTTCCGACAGGGTGGAATGCAATCAGCCCCAGCATTTT. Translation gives CASGLVLSDRVECNQPQHF.

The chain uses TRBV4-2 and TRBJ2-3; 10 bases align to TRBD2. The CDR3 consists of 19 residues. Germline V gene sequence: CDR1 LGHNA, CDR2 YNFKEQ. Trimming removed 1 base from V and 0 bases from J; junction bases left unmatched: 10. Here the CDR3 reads CASSQGVASGGASTDTQYF. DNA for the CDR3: TGTGCCAGCAGCCAAGGGGTCGCTAGCGGGGGAGCTAGCACAGATACGCAGTATTTT.

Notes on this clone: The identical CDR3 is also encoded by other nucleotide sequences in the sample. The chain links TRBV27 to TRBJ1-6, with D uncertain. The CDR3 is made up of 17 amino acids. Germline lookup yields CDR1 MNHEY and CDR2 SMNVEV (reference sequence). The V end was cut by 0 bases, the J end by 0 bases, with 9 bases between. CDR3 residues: CASSLSNRSSYNSPLHF. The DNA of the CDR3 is TGTGCCAGCAGTTTATCTAACAGAAGCTCCTATAATTCACCCCTCCACTTT.

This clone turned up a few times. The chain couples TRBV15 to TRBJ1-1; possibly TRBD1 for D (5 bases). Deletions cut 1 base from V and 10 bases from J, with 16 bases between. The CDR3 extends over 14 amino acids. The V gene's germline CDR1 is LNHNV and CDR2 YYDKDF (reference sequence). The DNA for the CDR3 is TGTGCCACCAGCAGAGGGGAGGGCTTCAGGGTAGCTTTCTTT. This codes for CATSRGEGFRVAFF.

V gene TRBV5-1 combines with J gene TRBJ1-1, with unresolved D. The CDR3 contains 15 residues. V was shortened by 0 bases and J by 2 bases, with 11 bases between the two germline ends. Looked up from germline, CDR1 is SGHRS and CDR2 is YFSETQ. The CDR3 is CASSLGPWPNTEAFF. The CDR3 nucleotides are TGCGCCAGCAGCTTGGGGCCATGGCCCAACACTGAAGCTTTCTTT.

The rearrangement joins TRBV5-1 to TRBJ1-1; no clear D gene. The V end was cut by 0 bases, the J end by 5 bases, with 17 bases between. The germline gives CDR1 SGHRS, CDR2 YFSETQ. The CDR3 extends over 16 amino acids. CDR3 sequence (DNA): TGCGCCAGCAGCTTGGTGGCGAGGGCGCGAGTGACTGAAGCTTTCTTT. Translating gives CASSLVARARVTEAFF.

CDR3 coding DNA: TGTGCCAGCAGCGATCGGACAGGGCACACCGGGGAGCTGTTTTTT. It specifies CASSDRTGHTGELFF. The chain has TRBV7-9 and TRBJ2-2; TRBD1 aligns across 8 bases. Germline V gene lookup returns CDR1 SEHNR and CDR2 FQNEAQ (reference sequence). This CDR3 has 15 amino acids. The V and J ends lost 5 bases and 3 bases, in that order; junction bases with no gene match: 5.

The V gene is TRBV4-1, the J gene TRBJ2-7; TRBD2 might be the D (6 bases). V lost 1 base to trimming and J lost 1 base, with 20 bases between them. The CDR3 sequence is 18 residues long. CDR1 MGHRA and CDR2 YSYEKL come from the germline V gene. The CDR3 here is CASSQGLRGEEESYEQYF. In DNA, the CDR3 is TGCGCCAGCAGCCAAGGTTTGCGGGGTGAGGAGGAATCCTACGAGCAGTACTTC.

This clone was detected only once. The CDR3 spells CASSQVIRGLGKLFF. The DNA of the CDR3 is TGCGCCAGCAGCCAGGTTATTAGGGGGCTAGGGAAACTGTTTTTT. The chain has TRBV4-1 and TRBJ1-4, with TRBD1 matching over 7 bases. In germline, CDR1 is MGHRA, CDR2 YSYEKL. With 3 bases clipped from V and 11 bases from J, the junction kept 12 bases outside the gene matches. The CDR3 contains 15 residues.

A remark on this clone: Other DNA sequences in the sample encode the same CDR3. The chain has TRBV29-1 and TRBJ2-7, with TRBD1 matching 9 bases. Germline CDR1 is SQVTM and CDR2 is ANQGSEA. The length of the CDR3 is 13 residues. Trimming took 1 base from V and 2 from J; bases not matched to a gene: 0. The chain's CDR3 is CSVEGQGAYEQYF. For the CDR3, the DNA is TGCAGCGTTGAAGGACAGGGGGCCTACGAGCAGTACTTC.

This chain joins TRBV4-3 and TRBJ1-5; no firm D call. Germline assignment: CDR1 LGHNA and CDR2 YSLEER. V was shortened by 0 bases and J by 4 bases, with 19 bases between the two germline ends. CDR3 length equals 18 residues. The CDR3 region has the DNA TGCGCCAGCAGCCAAGATACAGCTTGTCGGGGAAAGAATCAGCCCCAGCATTTT. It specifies CASSQDTACRGKNQPQHF.

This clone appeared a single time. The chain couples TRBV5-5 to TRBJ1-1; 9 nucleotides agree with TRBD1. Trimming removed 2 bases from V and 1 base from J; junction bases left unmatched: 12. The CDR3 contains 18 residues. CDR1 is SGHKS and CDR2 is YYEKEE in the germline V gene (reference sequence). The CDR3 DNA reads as TGTGCCAGCAGCTTTATCGGTCGGGAGACAGGGGGGAACACTGAAGCTTTCTTT. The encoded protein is CASSFIGRETGGNTEAFF.

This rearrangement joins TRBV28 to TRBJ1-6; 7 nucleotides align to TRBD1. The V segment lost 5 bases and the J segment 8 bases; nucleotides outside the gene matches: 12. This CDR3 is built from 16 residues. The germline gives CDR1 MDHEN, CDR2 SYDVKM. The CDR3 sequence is CASSPYPTGWYSPLHF. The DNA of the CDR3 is TGTGCCAGCAGTCCGTATCCGACAGGGTGGTATTCACCCCTCCACTTT.

The chain's CDR3 is CASSFSAGNTIYF. CDR3 coding DNA: TGTGCCAGCAGCTTTTCGGCTGGAAACACCATATATTTT. This chain joins TRBV11-2 and TRBJ1-3; D remains ambiguous. Germline V gene data show CDR1 as SGHAT and CDR2 as FQNNGV. The CDR3 has 13 amino acids. Trimming removed 3 bases from V and 2 bases from J, with 5 bases in between. The full variable domain, in which reference TRBV11-2 and TRBJ1-3 provide the parts outside the CDR3, is EAGVAQSPRYKIIEKRQSVAFWCNPISGHATLYWYQQILGQGPKLLIQFQNNGVVDDSQLPKDRFSAERLKGVDSTLKIQPAKLEDSAVYLCASSFSAGNTIYFGEGSWLTVV.